This T cell receptor (beta chain) was documented in a study of T cell responses to AZD1222 COVID-19 vaccine. CDR1 KGHSH and CDR2 LQKENI come from the germline V gene. The ends lost 3 bases at V and 4 bases at J; junction bases unmatched: 6. The CDR3 runs 15 residues. Overall study findings and caveats: Among the donors, most were white British and more were female, and clonal diversity was possibly underestimated.

To note about this clone: Its antigen remains unknown.

Sequenced by immunoSEQ multiplex PCR; TCRdb stores in-frame clones only, minus some. This table has about 100,000 clones, around nine tenths appearing once. The chain links TRBV18 to TRBJ1-3; 7 nucleotides match TRBD1. The material sequenced was peripheral blood, taken on day 0 of AZD1222 vaccination. The TCR comes from an adult in good health. CDR3 coding DNA: TGTGCCAGCTCACCGTCACAGGGGACAGGAAACACCATATATTTT. Translated, it gives CASSPSQGTGNTIYF.